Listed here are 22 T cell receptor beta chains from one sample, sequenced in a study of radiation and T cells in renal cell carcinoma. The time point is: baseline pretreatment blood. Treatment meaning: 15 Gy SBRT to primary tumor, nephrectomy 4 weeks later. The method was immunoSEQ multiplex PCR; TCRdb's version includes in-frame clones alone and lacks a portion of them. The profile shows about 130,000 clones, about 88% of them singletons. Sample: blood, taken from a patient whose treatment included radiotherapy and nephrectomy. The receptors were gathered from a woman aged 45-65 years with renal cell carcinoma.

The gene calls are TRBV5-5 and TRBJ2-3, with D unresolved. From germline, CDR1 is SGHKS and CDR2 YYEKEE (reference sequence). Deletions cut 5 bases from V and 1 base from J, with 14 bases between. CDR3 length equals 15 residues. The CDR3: CASRVTPAGTDTQYF. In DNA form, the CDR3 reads TGTGCCAGCAGGGTCACTCCTGCGGGCACAGATACGCAGTATTTT.

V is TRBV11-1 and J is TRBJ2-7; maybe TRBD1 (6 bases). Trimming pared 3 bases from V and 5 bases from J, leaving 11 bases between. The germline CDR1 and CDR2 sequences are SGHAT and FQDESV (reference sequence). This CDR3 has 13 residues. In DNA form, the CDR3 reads TGTGCCAGCAGCTTCACAGGGATCAACGAGCAGTACTTC. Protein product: CASSFTGINEQYF.

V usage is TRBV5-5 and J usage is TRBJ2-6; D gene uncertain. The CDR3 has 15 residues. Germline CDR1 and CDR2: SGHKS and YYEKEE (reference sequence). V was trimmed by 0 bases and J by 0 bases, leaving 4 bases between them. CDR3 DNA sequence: TGTGCCAGCAGCTTGGGCTTCTCTGGGGCCAACGTCCTGACTTTC. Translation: CASSLGFSGANVLTF. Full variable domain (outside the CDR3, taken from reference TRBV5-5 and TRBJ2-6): DAGVTQSPTHLIKTRGQQVTLRCSPISGHKSVSWYQQVLGQGPQFIFQYYEKEERGRGNFPDRFSARQFPNYSSELNVNALLLGDSALYLCASSLGFSGANVLTFGAGSRLTVL.

CDR3 in amino acids: CASSIRDTPGELFF. In DNA, the CDR3 is TGTGCCAGTAGTATCCGGGACACACCCGGGGAGCTGTTTTTT. This chain uses TRBV19 with TRBJ2-2; possible D gene TRBD1, 6 bases. V lost 3 bases and J 6 bases, leaving 11 bases between the germline ends. Germline assignment: CDR1 LNHDA and CDR2 SQIVND (reference sequence). CDR3 length: 14 residues.

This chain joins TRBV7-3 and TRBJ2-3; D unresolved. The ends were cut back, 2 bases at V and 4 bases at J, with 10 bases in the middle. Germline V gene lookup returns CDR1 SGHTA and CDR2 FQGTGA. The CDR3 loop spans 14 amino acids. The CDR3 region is CASSLYHDADTQYF. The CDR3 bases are TGTGCCAGCAGCTTATATCACGATGCAGATACGCAGTATTTT.

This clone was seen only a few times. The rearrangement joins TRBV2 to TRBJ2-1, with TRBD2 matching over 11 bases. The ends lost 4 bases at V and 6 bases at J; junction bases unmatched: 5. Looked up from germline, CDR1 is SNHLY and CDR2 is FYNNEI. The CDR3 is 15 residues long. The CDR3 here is CASSVFSGGANEQFF. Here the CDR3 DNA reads TGTGCCAGCAGTGTTTTTAGCGGGGGGGCCAATGAGCAGTTCTTC. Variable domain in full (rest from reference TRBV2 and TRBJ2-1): EPEVTQTPSHQVTQMGQEVILRCVPISNHLYFYWYRQILGQKVEFLVSFYNNEISEKSEIFDDQFSVERPDGSNFTLKIRSTKLEDSAMYFCASSVFSGGANEQFFGPGTRLTVL.

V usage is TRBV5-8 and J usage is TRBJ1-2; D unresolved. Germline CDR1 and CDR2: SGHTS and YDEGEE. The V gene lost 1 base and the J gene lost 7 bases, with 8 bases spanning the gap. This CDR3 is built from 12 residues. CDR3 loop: CASSLQFSGYTF. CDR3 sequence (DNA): TGTGCCAGCAGCTTGCAGTTCAGTGGCTACACCTTC.

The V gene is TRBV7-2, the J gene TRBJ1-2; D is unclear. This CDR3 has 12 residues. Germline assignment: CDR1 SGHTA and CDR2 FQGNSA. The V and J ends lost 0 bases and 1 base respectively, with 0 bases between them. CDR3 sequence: CASSLANYGYTF. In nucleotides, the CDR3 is TGTGCCAGCAGCTTAGCTAACTATGGCTACACCTTC.

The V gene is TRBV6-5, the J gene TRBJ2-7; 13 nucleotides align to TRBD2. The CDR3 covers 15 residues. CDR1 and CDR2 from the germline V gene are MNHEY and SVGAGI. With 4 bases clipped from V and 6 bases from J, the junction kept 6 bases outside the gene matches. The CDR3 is CASSFLLAGGREQYF. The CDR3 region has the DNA TGTGCCAGCAGTTTTCTACTAGCGGGGGGGCGCGAGCAGTACTTC.

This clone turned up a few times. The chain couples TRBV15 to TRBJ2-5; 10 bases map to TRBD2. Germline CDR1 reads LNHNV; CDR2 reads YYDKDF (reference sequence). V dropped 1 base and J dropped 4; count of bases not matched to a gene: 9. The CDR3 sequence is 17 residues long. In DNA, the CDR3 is TGTGCCACCAGCAGAGGAGGCAGCGGGGGGGCCCTAGAGACCCAGTACTTC. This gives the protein CATSRGGSGGALETQYF. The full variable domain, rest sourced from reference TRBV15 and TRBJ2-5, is DAMVIQNPRYQVTQFGKPVTLSCSQTLNHNVMYWYQQKSSQAPKLLFHYYDKDFNNEADTPDNFQSRRPNTSFCFLDIRSPGLGDTAMYLCATSRGGSGGALETQYFGPGTRLLVL.

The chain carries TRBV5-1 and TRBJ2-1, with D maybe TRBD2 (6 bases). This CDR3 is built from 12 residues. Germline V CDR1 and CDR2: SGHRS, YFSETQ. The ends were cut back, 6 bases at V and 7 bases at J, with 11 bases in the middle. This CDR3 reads CASTPGGNEQFF. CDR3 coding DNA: TGCGCCAGCACCCCCGGGGGAAATGAGCAGTTCTTC.

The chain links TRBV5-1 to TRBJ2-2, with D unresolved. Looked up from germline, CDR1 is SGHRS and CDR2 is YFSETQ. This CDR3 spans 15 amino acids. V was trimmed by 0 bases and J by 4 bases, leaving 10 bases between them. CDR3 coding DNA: TGCGCCAGCAGCTTGGATACACTTAGCACCGGGGAGCTGTTTTTT. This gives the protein CASSLDTLSTGELFF.

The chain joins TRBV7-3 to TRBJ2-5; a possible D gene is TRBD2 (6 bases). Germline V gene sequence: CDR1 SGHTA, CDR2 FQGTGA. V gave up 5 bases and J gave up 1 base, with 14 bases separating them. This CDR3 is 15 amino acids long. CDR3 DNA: TGTGCCAGCAGCAGCGGAGGAGGGGTCCAAGAGACCCAGTACTTC. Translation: CASSSGGGVQETQYF.

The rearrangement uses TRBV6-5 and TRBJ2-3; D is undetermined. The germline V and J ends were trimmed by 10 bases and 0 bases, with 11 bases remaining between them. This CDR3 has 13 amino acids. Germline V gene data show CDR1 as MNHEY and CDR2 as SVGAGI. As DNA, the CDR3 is TGTGCCACCATAAGCCCTAGCACAGATACGCAGTATTTT. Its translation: CATISPSTDTQYF.

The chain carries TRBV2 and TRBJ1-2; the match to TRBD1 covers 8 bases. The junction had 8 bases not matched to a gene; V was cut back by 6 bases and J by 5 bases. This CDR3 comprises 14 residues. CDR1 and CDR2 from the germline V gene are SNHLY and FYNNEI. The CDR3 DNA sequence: TGTGCCAGCAGCCCCCCAGGGGGCAATTATGGCTACACCTTC. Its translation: CASSPPGGNYGYTF.

Here the CDR3 reads CASSLELMNTEAFF. The CDR3, as DNA: TGTGCCAGCAGCTTAGAACTCATGAACACTGAAGCTTTCTTT. The chain links TRBV7-9 to TRBJ1-1; D not resolved. The CDR3 spans 14 residues. The V and J ends lost 1 base and 0 bases respectively, with 6 bases between them. Germline-derived CDR1 and CDR2 are SEHNR and FQNEAQ (reference sequence).

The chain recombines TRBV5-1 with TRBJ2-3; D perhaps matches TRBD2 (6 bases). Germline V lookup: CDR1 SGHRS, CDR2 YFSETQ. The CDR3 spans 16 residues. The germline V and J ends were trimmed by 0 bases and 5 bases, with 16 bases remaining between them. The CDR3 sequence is CASSLAGVSGRDTQYF. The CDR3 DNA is TGCGCCAGCAGCTTGGCCGGAGTTAGCGGAAGAGATACGCAGTATTTT.

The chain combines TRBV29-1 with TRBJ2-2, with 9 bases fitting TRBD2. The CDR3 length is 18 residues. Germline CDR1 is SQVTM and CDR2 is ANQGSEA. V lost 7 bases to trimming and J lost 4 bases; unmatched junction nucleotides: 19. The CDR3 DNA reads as TGCAGCGCCAGCCTTTGGGGCGGGGGGGCTACCGCCACCGGGGAGCTGTTTTTT. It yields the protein CSASLWGGGATATGELFF.

The DNA of the CDR3 is TGCGCCAGCAGCACCAGCGGGGGCGGGGGAGATACGCAGTATTTT. This sequence encodes CASSTSGGGGDTQYF. V gene TRBV5-1 combines with J gene TRBJ2-3, with 8 positions matching TRBD2. The length of the CDR3 is 15 residues. Germline V gives CDR1 SGHRS, CDR2 YFSETQ. V shed 4 bases, J shed 5 bases, and the junction held 9 bases outside the gene matches.

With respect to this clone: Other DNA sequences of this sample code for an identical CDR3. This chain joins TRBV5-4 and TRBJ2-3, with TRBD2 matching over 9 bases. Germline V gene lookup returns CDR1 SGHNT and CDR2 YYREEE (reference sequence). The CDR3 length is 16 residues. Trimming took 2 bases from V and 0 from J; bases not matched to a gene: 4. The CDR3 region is CASSLVAGVSTDTQYF. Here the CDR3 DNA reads TGTGCCAGCAGCTTAGTAGCGGGGGTAAGCACAGATACGCAGTATTTT.

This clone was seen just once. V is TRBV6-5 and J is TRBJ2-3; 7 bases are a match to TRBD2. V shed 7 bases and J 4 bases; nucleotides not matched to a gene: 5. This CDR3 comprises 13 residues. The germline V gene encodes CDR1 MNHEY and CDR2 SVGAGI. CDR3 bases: TGTGCCAGCAAACTCACTAGCGCAGATACGCAGTATTTT. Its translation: CASKLTSADTQYF.

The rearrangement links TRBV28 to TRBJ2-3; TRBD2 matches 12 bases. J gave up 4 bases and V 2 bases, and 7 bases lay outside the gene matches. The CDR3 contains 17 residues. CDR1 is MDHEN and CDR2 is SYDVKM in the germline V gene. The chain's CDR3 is CASSLSLAGGLADTQYF. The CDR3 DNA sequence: TGTGCCAGCAGTTTAAGCCTAGCGGGGGGGCTGGCAGATACGCAGTATTTT.